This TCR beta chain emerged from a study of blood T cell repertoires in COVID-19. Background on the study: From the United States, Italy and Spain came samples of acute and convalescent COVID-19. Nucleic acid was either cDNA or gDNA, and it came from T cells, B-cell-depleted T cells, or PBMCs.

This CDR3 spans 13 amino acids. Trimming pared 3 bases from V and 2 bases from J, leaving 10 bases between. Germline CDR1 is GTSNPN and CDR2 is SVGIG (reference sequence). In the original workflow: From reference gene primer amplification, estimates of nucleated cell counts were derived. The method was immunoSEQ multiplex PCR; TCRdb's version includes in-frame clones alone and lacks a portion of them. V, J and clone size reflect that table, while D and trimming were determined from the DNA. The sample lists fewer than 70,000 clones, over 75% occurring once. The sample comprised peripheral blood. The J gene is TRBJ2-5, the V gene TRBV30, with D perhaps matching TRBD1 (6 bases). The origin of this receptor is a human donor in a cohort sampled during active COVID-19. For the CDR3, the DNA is TGTGCCTGGAGCCGAGGGGGACAAGAGACCCAGTACTTC. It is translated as CAWSRGGQETQYF.